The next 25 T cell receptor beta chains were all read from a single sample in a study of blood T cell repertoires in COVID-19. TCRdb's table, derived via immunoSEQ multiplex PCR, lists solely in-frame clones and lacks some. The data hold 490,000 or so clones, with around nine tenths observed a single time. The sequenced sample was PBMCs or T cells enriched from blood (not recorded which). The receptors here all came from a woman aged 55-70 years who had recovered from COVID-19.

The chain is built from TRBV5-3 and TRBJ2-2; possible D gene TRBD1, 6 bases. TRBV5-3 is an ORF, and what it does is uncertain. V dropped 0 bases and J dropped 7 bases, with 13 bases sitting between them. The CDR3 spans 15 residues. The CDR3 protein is CARSLDRVSGGELFF. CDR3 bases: TGTGCCAGAAGCTTGGACAGGGTGAGCGGCGGGGAGCTGTTTTTT.

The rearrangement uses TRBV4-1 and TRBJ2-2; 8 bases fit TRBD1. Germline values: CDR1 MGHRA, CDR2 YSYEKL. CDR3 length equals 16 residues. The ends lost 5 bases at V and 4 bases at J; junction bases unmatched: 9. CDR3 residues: CASSGRQGSPTGELFF. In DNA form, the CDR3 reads TGCGCCAGCAGCGGACGACAGGGGTCCCCCACCGGGGAGCTGTTTTTT.

CDR3 in amino acids: CASSQDPGTAYTGELFF. CDR3 DNA: TGCGCCAGCAGCCAAGATCCGGGGACAGCCTACACCGGGGAGCTGTTTTTT. This chain joins TRBV4-1 and TRBJ2-2; 7 nucleotides match TRBD1. The germline gives CDR1 MGHRA, CDR2 YSYEKL. The CDR3 is made up of 17 amino acids. After removal of 0 bases from V and 3 bases from J, the junction contained 7 bases not matched to a gene.

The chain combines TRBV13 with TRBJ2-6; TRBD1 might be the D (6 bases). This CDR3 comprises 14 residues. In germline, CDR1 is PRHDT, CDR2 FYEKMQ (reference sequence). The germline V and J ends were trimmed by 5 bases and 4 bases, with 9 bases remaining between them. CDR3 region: CASSHRVGANVLTF. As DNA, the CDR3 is TGTGCCAGCAGCCACAGGGTCGGGGCCAACGTCCTGACTTTC.

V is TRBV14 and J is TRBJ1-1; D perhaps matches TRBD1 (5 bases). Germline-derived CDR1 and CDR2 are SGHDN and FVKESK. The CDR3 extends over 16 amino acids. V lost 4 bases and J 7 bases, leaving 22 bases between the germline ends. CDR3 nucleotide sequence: TGTGCCAGCAGCCGCGGGGGGTTACGGAGGGGTGGTGAAGCTTTCTTT. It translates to CASSRGGLRRGGEAFF.

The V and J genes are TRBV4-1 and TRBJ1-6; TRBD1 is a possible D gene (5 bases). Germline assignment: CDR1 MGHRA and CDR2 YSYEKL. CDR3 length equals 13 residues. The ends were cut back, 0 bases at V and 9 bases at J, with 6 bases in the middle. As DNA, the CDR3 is TGCGCCAGCAGCCAAGACAGGGCTTCACCCCTCCACTTT. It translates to CASSQDRASPLHF.

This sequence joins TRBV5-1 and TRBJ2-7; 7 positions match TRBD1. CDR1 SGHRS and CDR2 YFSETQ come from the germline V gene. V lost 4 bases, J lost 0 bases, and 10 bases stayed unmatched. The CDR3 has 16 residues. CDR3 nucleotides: TGCGCCAGCAGCCCTGCGACAGGGAAGTTCTCCTACGAGCAGTACTTC. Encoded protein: CASSPATGKFSYEQYF.

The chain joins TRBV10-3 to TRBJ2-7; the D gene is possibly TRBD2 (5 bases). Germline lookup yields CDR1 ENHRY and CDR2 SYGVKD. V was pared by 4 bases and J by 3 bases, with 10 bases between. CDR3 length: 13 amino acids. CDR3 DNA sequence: TGTGCCATCAGTGGTCAAAGCGGCTACGAGCAGTACGTC. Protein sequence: CAISGQSGYEQYV.

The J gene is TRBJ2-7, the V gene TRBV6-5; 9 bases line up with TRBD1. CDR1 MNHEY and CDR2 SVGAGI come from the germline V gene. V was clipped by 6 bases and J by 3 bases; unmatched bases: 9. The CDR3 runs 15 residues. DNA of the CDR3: TGTGCCAGCAGCCAGGGGACAGGGCAAAGCTACGAGCAGTACTTC. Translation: CASSQGTGQSYEQYF.

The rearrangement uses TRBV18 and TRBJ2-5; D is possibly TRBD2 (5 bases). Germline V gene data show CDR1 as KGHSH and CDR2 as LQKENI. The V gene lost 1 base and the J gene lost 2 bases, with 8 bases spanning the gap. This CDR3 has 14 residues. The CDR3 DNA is TGTGCCAGCTCACCACTGCGAGGGCAAGAGACCCAGTACTTC. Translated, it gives CASSPLRGQETQYF. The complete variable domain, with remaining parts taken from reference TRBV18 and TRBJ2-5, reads NAGVMQNPRHLVRRRGQEARLRCSPMKGHSHVYWYRQLPEEGLKFMVYLQKENIIDESGMPKERFSAEFPKEGPSILRIQQVVRGDSAAYFCASSPLRGQETQYFGPGTRLLVL.

CDR3 nucleotide sequence: TGTGCCAGCGGGTCAGCGGTATCTGGAAACACCATATATTTT. Its translation is CASGSAVSGNTIYF. The V and J genes are TRBV2 and TRBJ1-3; the D is unclear. Trimming removed 8 bases from V and 1 base from J, with 12 bases in between. Germline V gene lookup returns CDR1 SNHLY and CDR2 FYNNEI. This CDR3 contains 14 residues. The complete variable domain, with remaining parts taken from reference TRBV2 and TRBJ1-3, reads EPEVTQTPSHQVTQMGQEVILRCVPISNHLYFYWYRQILGQKVEFLVSFYNNEISEKSEIFDDQFSVERPDGSNFTLKIRSTKLEDSAMYFCASGSAVSGNTIYFGEGSWLTVV.

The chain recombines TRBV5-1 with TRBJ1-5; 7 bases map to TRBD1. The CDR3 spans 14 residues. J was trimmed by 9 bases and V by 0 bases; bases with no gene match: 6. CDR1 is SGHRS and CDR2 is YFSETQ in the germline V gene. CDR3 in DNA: TGCGCCAGCAGCTTGGAGGGGGCCAACGGGCCCCAGCATTTT. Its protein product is CASSLEGANGPQHF.

CDR3 loop: CASRVPGTDTQYF. CDR3 DNA: TGTGCCAGCAGGGTCCCCGGGACAGATACGCAGTATTTT. The V gene is TRBV12-3 or TRBV12-4, the J gene TRBJ2-3; D is unclear. V was shortened by 6 bases and J by 3 bases, with 10 bases between the two germline ends. The CDR3 consists of 13 residues.

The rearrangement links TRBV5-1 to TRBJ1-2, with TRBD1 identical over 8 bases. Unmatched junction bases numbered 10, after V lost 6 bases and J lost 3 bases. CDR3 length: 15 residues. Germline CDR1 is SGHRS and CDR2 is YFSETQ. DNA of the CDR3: TGCGCCAGCAAGCTCCTGACAGGGGTGGACTATGGCTACACCTTC. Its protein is CASKLLTGVDYGYTF.

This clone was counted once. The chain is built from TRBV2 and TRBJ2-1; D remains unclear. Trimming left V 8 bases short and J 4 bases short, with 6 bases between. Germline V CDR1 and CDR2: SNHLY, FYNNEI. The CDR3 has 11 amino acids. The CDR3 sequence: CASLRYNEQFF. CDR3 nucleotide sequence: TGTGCCAGCTTGAGGTACAATGAGCAGTTCTTC.

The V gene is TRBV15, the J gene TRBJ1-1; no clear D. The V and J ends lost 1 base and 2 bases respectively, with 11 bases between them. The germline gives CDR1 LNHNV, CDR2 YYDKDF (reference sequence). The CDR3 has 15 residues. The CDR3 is CATSRGAELNTEAFF. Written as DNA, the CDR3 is TGTGCCACCAGCAGAGGTGCGGAGTTAAACACTGAAGCTTTCTTT.

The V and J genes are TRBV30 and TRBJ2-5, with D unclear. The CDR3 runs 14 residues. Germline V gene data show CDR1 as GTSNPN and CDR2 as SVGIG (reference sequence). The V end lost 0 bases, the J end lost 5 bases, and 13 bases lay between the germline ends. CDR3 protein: CAWSVLRLRETQYF. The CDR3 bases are TGTGCCTGGAGTGTACTGAGGTTACGGGAGACCCAGTACTTC.

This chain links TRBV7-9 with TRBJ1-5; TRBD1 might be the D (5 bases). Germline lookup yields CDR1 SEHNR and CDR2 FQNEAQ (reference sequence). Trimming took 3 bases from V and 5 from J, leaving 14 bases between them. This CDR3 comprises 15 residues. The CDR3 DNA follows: TGTGCCAGCAGCTTGGTCACAGGAACCTATCAGCCCCAGCATTTT. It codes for CASSLVTGTYQPQHF.

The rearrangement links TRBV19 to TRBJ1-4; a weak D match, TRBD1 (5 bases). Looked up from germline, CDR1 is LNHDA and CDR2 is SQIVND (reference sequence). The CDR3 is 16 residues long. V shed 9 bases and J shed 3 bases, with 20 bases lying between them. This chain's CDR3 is CASRKWGDNANEKLFF. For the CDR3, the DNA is TGTGCCAGCCGAAAGTGGGGGGATAACGCTAATGAAAAACTGTTTTTT.

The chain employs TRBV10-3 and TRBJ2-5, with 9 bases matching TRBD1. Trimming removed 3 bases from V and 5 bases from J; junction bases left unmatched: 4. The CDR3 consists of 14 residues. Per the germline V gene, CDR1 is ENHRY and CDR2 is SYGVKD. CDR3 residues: CAISEQGAVETQYF. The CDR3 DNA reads TGTGCCATCAGTGAACAGGGGGCGGTGGAGACCCAGTACTTC.

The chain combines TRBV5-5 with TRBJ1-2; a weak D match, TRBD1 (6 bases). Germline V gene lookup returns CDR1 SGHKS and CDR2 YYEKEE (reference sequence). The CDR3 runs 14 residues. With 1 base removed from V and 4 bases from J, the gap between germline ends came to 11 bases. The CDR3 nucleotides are TGTGCCAGCAGCTTGCAGGGGTATGGCTATGGCTACACCTTC. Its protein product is CASSLQGYGYGYTF. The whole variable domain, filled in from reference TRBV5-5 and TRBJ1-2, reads DAGVTQSPTHLIKTRGQQVTLRCSPISGHKSVSWYQQVLGQGPQFIFQYYEKEERGRGNFPDRFSARQFPNYSSELNVNALLLGDSALYLCASSLQGYGYGYTFGSGTRLTVV.

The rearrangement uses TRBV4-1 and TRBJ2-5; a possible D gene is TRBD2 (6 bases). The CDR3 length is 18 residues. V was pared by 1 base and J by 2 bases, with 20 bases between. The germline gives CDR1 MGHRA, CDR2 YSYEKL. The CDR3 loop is CASSQVAQPGLLQETQYF. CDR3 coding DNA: TGCGCCAGCAGCCAAGTCGCGCAGCCGGGACTTTTACAAGAGACCCAGTACTTC.

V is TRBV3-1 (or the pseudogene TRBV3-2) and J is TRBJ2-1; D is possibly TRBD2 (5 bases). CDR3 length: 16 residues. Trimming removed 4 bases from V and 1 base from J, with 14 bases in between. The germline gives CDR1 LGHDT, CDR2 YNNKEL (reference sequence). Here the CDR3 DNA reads TGTGCCAGCAGCCCCCCCCGGACTCTGTCCTACAATGAGCAGTTCTTC. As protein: CASSPPRTLSYNEQFF.

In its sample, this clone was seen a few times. The CDR3 sequence: CASSLPLAGTLELFF. As DNA, the CDR3 is TGTGCCAGCAGCCTACCTCTAGCTGGCACATTGGAGCTGTTTTTT. The chain recombines TRBV3-1 (or the pseudogene TRBV3-2) with TRBJ2-2, with D possibly TRBD2 on 5 matching bases. The germline V gene has CDR1 LGHDT and CDR2 YNNKEL (reference sequence). Trimming shortened V by 4 bases and J by 10 bases, and 19 bases separated the two germline ends. The CDR3 has 15 residues.

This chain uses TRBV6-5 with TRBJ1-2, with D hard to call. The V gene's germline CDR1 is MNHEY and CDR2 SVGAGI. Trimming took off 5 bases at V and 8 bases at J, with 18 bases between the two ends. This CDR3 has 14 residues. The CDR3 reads CASSLDSGIVGYTF. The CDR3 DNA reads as TGTGCCAGCAGTCTTGACTCGGGAATCGTCGGCTACACCTTC.